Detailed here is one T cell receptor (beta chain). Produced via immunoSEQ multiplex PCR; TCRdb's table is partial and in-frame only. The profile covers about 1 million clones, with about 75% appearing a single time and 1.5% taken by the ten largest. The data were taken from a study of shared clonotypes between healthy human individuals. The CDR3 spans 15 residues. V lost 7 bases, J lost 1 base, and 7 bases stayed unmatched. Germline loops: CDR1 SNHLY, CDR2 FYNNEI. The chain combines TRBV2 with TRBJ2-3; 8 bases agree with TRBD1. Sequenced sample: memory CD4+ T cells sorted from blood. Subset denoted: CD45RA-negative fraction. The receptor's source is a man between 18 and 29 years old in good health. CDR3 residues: CASNPGQGGTDTQYF. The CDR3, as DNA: TGTGCCAGCAACCCCGGACAGGGCGGCACAGATACGCAGTATTTT. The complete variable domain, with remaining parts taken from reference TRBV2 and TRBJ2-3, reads EPEVTQTPSHQVTQMGQEVILRCVPISNHLYFYWYRQILGQKVEFLVSFYNNEISEKSEIFDDQFSVERPDGSNFTLKIRSTKLEDSAMYFCASNPGQGGTDTQYFGPGTRLTVL.